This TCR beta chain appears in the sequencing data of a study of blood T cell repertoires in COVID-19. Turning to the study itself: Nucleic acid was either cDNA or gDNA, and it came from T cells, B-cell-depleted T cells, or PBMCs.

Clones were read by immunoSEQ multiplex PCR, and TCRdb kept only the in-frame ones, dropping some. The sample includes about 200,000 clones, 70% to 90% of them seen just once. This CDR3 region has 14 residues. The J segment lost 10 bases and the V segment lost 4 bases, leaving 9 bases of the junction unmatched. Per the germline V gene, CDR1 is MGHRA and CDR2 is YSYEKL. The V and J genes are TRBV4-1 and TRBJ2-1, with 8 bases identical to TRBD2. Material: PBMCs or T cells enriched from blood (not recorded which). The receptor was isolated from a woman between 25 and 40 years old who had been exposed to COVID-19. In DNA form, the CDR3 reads TGCGCCAGCAGCCGTGACGGGGGGGATGGGGAGCAGTTCTTC. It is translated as CASSRDGGDGEQFF.